This TCR beta chain was sequenced during a study of T cells in Graves' hyperthyroidism and ophthalmopathy. The TCR beta CDR3 regions underwent amplification using RNA transcripts as the source. First-round RT-PCR targeting the TCR CDR3 was performed with the HTBI primer set. Via MiXCR, TCRdb re-called the multiplex PCR reads, giving one row per CDR3 protein. The sample carries a few hundred thousand distinct CDR3 sequences, about 16% recorded once. This clonotype came up a few times. CDR1 SQVTM and CDR2 ANQGSEA come from the germline V gene. V lost 3 bases, J lost 4 bases, and 4 bases stayed unmatched. This CDR3 spans 13 amino acids.

The genes are TRBV29-1 and TRBJ2-3; 7 bases line up with TRBD2. What was sequenced was blood. The clonotype comes from a woman aged 30 to 39 with Graves' hyperthyroidism. The CDR3 loop is CSVEAGAADTQYF. For the CDR3, the DNA is TGCAGCGTTGAGGCGGGAGCAGCAGATACGCAGTATTTT.